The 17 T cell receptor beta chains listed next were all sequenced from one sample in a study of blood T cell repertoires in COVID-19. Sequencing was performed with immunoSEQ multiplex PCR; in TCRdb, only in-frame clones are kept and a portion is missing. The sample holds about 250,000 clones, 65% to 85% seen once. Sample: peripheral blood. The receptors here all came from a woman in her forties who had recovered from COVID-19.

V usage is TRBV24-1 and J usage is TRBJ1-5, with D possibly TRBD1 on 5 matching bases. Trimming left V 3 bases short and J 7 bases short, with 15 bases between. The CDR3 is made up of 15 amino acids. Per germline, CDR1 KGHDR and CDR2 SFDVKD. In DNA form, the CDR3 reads TGTGCCACCAGTGATGGGGCCTGGGCAGGGCAGCCCCAGCATTTT. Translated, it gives CATSDGAWAGQPQHF.

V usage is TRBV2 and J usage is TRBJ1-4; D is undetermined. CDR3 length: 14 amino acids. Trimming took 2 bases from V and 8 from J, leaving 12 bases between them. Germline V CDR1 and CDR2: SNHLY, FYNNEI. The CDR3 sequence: CASSEWTPGEKLFF. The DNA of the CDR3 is TGTGCCAGCAGTGAATGGACTCCGGGCGAAAAACTGTTTTTT. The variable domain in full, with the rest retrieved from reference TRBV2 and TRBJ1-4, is EPEVTQTPSHQVTQMGQEVILRCVPISNHLYFYWYRQILGQKVEFLVSFYNNEISEKSEIFDDQFSVERPDGSNFTLKIRSTKLEDSAMYFCASSEWTPGEKLFFGSGTQLSVL.

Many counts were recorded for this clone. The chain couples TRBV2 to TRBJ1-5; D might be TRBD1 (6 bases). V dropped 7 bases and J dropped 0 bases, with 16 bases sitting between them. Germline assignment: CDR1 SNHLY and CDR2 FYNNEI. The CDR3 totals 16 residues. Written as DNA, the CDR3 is TGTGCCAGCAACGACCTGACCAGGGGTAGCAATCAGCCCCAGCATTTT. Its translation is CASNDLTRGSNQPQHF.

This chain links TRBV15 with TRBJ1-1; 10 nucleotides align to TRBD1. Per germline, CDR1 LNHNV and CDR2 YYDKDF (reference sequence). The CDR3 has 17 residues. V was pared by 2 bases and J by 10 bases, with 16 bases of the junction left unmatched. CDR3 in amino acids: CATSRYSPGTGVRGAFF. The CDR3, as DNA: TGTGCCACCAGCAGATACTCGCCCGGGACAGGGGTCCGCGGAGCTTTCTTT.

As DNA, the CDR3 is TGTGCCAGCAGCCAAGTGGGAGGGCGGGTCGCCGGGGAGCTGTTTTTT. Amino acids: CASSQVGGRVAGELFF. The chain is built from TRBV3-1 (or the pseudogene TRBV3-2) and TRBJ2-2; TRBD2 matches 7 bases. The ends lost 1 base at V and 6 bases at J; junction bases unmatched: 8. This CDR3 has 16 amino acids. Germline V gene lookup returns CDR1 LGHDT and CDR2 YNNKEL (reference sequence).

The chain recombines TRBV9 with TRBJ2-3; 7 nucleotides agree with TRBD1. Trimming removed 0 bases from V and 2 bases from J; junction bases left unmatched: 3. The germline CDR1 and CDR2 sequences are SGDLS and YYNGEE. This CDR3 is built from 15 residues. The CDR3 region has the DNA TGTGCCAGCAGCGTAGGGACAGGCCTCACAGATACGCAGTATTTT. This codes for CASSVGTGLTDTQYF.

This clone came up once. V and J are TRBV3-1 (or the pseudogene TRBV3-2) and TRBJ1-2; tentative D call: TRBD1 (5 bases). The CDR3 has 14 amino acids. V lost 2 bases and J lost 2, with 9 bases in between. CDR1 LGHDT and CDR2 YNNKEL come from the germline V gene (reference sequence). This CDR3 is CASSQSTANYGYTF. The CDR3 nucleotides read TGTGCCAGCAGCCAATCGACAGCGAACTATGGCTACACCTTC.

The CDR3 nucleotides read TGTGCCAGCATCGGCGCTGGGCCAGAAATCTCCTACGAGCAGTACTTC. The encoded protein is CASIGAGPEISYEQYF. The chain couples TRBV2 to TRBJ2-7; D call uncertain. CDR3 length equals 16 residues. Per germline, CDR1 SNHLY and CDR2 FYNNEI. Trimming pared 7 bases from V and 0 bases from J, leaving 19 bases between.

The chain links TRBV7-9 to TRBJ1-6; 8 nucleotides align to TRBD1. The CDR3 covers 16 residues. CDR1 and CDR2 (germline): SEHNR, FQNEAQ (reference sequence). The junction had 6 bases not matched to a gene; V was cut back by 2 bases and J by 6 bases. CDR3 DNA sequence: TGTGCCAGCAGCTTATCCCAGGGGGCCGCTAATTCACCCCTCCACTTT. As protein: CASSLSQGAANSPLHF.

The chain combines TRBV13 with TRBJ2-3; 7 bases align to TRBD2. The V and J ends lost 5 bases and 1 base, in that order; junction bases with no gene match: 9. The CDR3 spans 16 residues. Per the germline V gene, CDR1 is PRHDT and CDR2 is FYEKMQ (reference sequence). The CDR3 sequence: CASSTLTSPGTDTQYF. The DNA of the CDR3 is TGTGCCAGCAGCACCCTGACTAGCCCTGGCACAGATACGCAGTATTTT.

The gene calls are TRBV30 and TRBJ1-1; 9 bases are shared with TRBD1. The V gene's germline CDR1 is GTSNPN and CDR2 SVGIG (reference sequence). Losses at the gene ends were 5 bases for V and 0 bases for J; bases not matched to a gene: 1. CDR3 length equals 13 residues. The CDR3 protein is CAWGTGMNTEAFF. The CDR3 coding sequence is TGTGCCTGGGGGACAGGGATGAACACTGAAGCTTTCTTT.

The CDR3 DNA reads TGTGCCAGCTCACCAATTCGACAGGGTTCCTACAATGAGCAGTTCTTC. Amino acid sequence: CASSPIRQGSYNEQFF. The V gene is TRBV18, the J gene TRBJ2-1, with TRBD1 identical over 7 bases. Trimming removed 2 bases from V and 1 base from J; junction bases left unmatched: 5. CDR1 and CDR2 (germline): KGHSH, LQKENI. CDR3 size: 16 residues.

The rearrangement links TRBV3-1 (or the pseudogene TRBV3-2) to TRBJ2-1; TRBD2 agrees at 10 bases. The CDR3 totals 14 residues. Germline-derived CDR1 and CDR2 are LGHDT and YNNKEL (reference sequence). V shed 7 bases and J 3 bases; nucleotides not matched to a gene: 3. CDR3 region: CASTSGGFYNEQFF. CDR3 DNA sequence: TGTGCCAGCACTAGCGGGGGCTTCTACAATGAGCAGTTCTTC.

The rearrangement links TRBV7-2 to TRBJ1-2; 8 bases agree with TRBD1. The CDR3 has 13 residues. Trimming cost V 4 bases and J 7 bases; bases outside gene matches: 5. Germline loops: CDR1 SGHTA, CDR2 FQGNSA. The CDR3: CASSYTGGGGYTF. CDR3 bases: TGTGCCAGCAGCTACACAGGGGGAGGTGGCTACACCTTC.

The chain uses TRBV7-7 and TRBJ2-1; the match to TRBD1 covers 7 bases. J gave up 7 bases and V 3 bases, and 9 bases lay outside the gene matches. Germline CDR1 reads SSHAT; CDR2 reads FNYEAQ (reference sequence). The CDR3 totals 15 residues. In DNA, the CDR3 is TGTGCCAGCAGCTTCGGGGACAGTGGGTATAATGAGCAGTTCTTC. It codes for CASSFGDSGYNEQFF.

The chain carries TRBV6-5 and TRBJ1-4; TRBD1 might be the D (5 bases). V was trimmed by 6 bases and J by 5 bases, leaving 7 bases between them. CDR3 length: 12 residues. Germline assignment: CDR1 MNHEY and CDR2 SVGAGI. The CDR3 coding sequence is TGTGCCAGCAGCAGACAGAATGAAAAACTGTTTTTT. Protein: CASSRQNEKLFF.

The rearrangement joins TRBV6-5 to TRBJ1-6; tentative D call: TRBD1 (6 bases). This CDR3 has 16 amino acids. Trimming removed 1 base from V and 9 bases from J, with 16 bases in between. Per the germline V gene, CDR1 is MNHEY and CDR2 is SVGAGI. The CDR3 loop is CASSYFSRGGGSPLHF. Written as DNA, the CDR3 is TGTGCCAGCAGTTACTTCTCCCGGGGAGGGGGTTCACCCCTCCACTTT.